The 16 T cell receptor beta chains below come from one sample, sequenced in a study of T cell repertoires in aging, cancer and after chemotherapy. Multiplex touch-down PCR with TRB-A/B primers amplified rearranged V-D-J TRB sequences. In TCRdb, the multiplex PCR reads were re-called with MiXCR into one record per CDR3 protein. This table has about 12,000 distinct CDR3 sequences, just over 30% appearing once. Amplification of TCR beta used genomic DNA extracted from peripheral blood. The sample taken for sequencing was blood. The receptors here all came from a human donor in good health. The donor label of this sample is uncertain.

By sample share, this clonotype is medium-sized (0.01 to 0.1%). This chain uses TRBV6-6 with TRBJ2-1, with TRBD1 as a possible D gene (6 bases). The V gene lost 7 bases and the J gene lost 2 bases, with 12 bases spanning the gap. The CDR3 contains 14 residues. The V gene's germline CDR1 is MNHNY and CDR2 SVGAGI (reference sequence). In nucleotides, the CDR3 is TGTGCCAGCAATTCACAGGGAGCCTACAATGAGCAGTTCTTC. Its protein product is CASNSQGAYNEQFF.

The chain recombines TRBV4-2 with TRBJ1-4; D possibly corresponds to TRBD1 (5 bases). This CDR3 has 16 amino acids. Germline CDR1 LGHNA, CDR2 YNFKEQ. Trimming stripped 2 bases from V and 0 bases from J, with 10 bases between. The CDR3 loop reads CASSQWDLTTNEKLFF. In DNA form, the CDR3 reads TGTGCCAGCAGCCAATGGGACCTAACAACTAATGAAAAACTGTTTTTT.

This clonotype came up a few times. This rearrangement joins TRBV6-1 to TRBJ1-2; 10 nucleotides match TRBD1. In germline, CDR1 is MNHNS, CDR2 SASEGT. The CDR3 spans 16 residues. V was pared by 1 base and J by 4 bases, with 6 bases of the junction left unmatched. The DNA of the CDR3 is TGTGCCAGCAGTGAAGGACAGGGGGCTCCCGCCTATGGCTACACCTTC. Translating gives CASSEGQGAPAYGYTF.

The chain couples TRBV27 to TRBJ2-7; 11 bases align to TRBD1. Germline V CDR1 and CDR2: MNHEY, SMNVEV (reference sequence). The CDR3 runs to 13 residues. J gave up 4 bases and V 7 bases, and 3 bases lay outside the gene matches. CDR3 region: CASTGTGGYEQYF. In DNA, the CDR3 is TGTGCCAGCACCGGGACAGGGGGATACGAGCAGTACTTC.

Only a few counts were recorded for this clonotype. The rearrangement uses TRBV19 and TRBJ1-5; weak D call: TRBD1 (5 bases). The V end was cut by 3 bases, the J end by 0 bases, with 9 bases between. This CDR3 spans 15 amino acids. Germline assignment: CDR1 LNHDA and CDR2 SQIVND (reference sequence). CDR3 DNA: TGTGCCAGTAGTATCAGGGAAAATAGCAATCAGCCCCAGCATTTT. It translates to CASSIRENSNQPQHF.

The chain has TRBV6-5 and TRBJ1-1; D is possibly TRBD1 (5 bases). Trimming stripped 5 bases from V and 0 bases from J, with 10 bases between. Germline V lookup: CDR1 MNHEY, CDR2 SVGAGI. This CDR3 is built from 14 residues. The DNA of the CDR3 is TGTGCCAGCAGTGAAGGGGCAATGAACACTGAAGCTTTCTTT. It is translated as CASSEGAMNTEAFF.

This clonotype was seen once. V and J are TRBV18 and TRBJ1-5; D perhaps matches TRBD1 (6 bases). This CDR3 is built from 15 residues. The germline gives CDR1 KGHSH, CDR2 LQKENI. V was pared by 0 bases and J by 3 bases, with 9 bases between. The CDR3 loop is CASSPPGTSNQPQHF. The CDR3 DNA reads TGTGCCAGCTCACCACCTGGGACATCCAATCAGCCCCAGCATTTT.

The chain combines TRBV20-1 with TRBJ1-6; no firm D call. Looked up from germline, CDR1 is DFQATT and CDR2 is SNEGSKA (reference sequence). Trimming pared 5 bases from V and 5 bases from J, leaving 13 bases between. There are 14 residues in the CDR3. The chain's CDR3 is CSASLGVDNSPLHF. The CDR3 DNA follows: TGCAGTGCTTCCCTTGGGGTGGATAATTCACCCCTCCACTTT.

Only a few counts were recorded for this clonotype. This rearrangement joins TRBV6-5 to TRBJ2-1; 12 bases map to TRBD2. The CDR3 sequence is 18 residues long. CDR1 is MNHEY and CDR2 is SVGAGI in the germline V gene. J was trimmed by 0 bases and V by 4 bases; bases with no gene match: 7. CDR3 DNA: TGTGCCAGCAGTTCGGGACTAGCGGGTACGAACTCCTACAATGAGCAGTTCTTC. Protein product: CASSSGLAGTNSYNEQFF.

This clonotype was seen a single time. The chain has TRBV13 and TRBJ1-6; 7 bases map to TRBD1. From germline, CDR1 is PRHDT and CDR2 FYEKMQ (reference sequence). V was clipped by 5 bases and J by 7 bases; unmatched bases: 8. The CDR3 sequence is 15 residues long. Here the CDR3 reads CASSLDRAGNSPLHF. Here the CDR3 DNA reads TGTGCCAGCAGCCTTGACAGGGCTGGAAATTCACCCCTCCACTTT.

This clonotype turned up a few times. The V call is TRBV12-3 or TRBV12-4, the J call TRBJ2-3, with TRBD1 as a possible D gene (6 bases). V shed 0 bases and J shed 2 bases, with 12 bases lying between them. The CDR3 contains 16 residues. In DNA, the CDR3 is TGTGCCAGCAGTTTAGCGGGGGCAGGGGTCACAGATACGCAGTATTTT. Translation gives CASSLAGAGVTDTQYF.

J is TRBJ2-7 and V is TRBV27; a possible D gene is TRBD2 (6 bases). Trimming removed 4 bases at V and 3 bases at J, with 7 bases between. This CDR3 is built from 12 residues. The V gene's germline CDR1 is MNHEY and CDR2 SMNVEV (reference sequence). CDR3 in DNA: TGTGCCAGCAGTTCGGGGGTCTACGAGCAGTACTTC. This encodes CASSSGVYEQYF.

This chain uses TRBV18 with TRBJ2-2; 11 nucleotides agree with TRBD1. The CDR3 totals 18 residues. V gave up 2 bases and J gave up 5 bases; unmatched junction bases: 10. Germline loops: CDR1 KGHSH, CDR2 LQKENI. The CDR3 DNA reads as TGTGCCAGCTCACCAGGACTTACCGGGACAGGGGGTACCGGGGAGCTGTTTTTT. Amino acid sequence: CASSPGLTGTGGTGELFF.

This clonotype was counted between two and nine times. The chain carries TRBV5-6 and TRBJ1-5; possibly TRBD1 for D (5 bases). Germline CDR1 is SGHDT and CDR2 is YYEEEE. This CDR3 spans 14 amino acids. V was cut by 3 bases and J by 7 bases, with 14 bases left in between. CDR3 residues: CASSWGRGDQPQHF. Here the CDR3 DNA reads TGTGCCAGCAGCTGGGGTCGGGGGGACCAGCCCCAGCATTTT.

The V call is TRBV19, the J call TRBJ1-1; the D gene is possibly TRBD1 (5 bases). The CDR3 length is 14 residues. CDR1 and CDR2 from the germline V gene are LNHDA and SQIVND (reference sequence). V gave up 3 bases and J gave up 0 bases, with 8 bases separating them. CDR3 sequence: CASSMGGMNTEAFF. CDR3 nucleotides: TGTGCCAGTAGTATGGGGGGAATGAACACTGAAGCTTTCTTT.

This sequence joins TRBV27 and TRBJ1-6; D is ambiguous. In germline, CDR1 is MNHEY, CDR2 SMNVEV (reference sequence). Trimming stripped 2 bases from V and 6 bases from J, with 8 bases between. This CDR3 is built from 14 residues. CDR3 sequence (DNA): TGTGCCAGCAGTTTAACCGTGCGTAATTCACCCCTCCACTTT. Translated: CASSLTVRNSPLHF.